This is a list of T cell receptor beta chains from one sample in a study of cytomegalovirus exposure and HLA in healthy donors. The method was immunoSEQ multiplex PCR; TCRdb's version includes in-frame clones alone and lacks a portion of them. The repertoire consists of roughly 110,000 clones, with 74% occurring once and the leading ten covering about 2%. Input material: PBMCs. All receptors derive from a human donor in good health. The CDR3 runs from the conserved cysteine through the conserved F or W. The order of the fields is J gene, D gene, clone size, V gene, CDR3 protein, CDR3 DNA. D genes are given only for firm matches. Clone size is stated in some rows and not others, as once, few, many or a class when expanded.

>TRBJ1-2|NA|NA|TRBV7-8
CASSPGTNYGYTF
TGTGCCAGCAGCCCGGGAACAAACTATGGCTACACCTTC
>TRBJ1-5|NA|NA|TRBV29-1
CSVSGGHSNQPQHF
TGCAGCGTTTCGGGGGGGCACTCCAATCAGCCCCAGCATTTT
>TRBJ2-1|NA|NA|TRBV27
CASSPHSDSNNEQFF
TGTGCCAGCAGTCCCCATAGTGACTCGAACAATGAGCAGTTCTTC
>TRBJ1-1|TRBD1|NA|TRBV4-2
CASSQTDRLNTEAFF
TGTGCCAGCAGCCAAACGGACAGGTTGAACACTGAAGCTTTCTTT
>TRBJ1-1|NA|NA|TRBV4-3
CASSQKPGGGTEAFF
TGCGCCAGCAGCCAAAAACCTGGAGGTGGCACTGAAGCTTTCTTT
>TRBJ1-1|TRBD1|NA|TRBV7-8
CASSARQGAYTEAFF
TGTGCCAGCAGCGCCCGACAGGGGGCCTACACTGAAGCTTTCTTT
>TRBJ2-2|TRBD2|NA|TRBV5-1
CASSPAGTRNTGELFF
TGCGCCAGCAGCCCGGCGGGGACTAGGAACACCGGGGAGCTGTTTTTT
>TRBJ1-1|NA|once|TRBV2
CASSDRGTQGYTEAFF
TGTGCCAGCAGTGACAGGGGAACACAGGGATACACTGAAGCTTTCTTT
>TRBJ2-1|NA|few|TRBV30
CAWSVADSYNEQFF
TGTGCCTGGAGTGTAGCGGACTCCTACAATGAGCAGTTCTTC
>TRBJ1-1|NA|NA|TRBV28
CASRGLSYTEAFF
TGTGCCAGCAGGGGACTAAGTTACACTGAAGCTTTCTTT
>TRBJ2-5|NA|few|TRBV2
CASSESVRAKTQYF
TGTGCCAGCAGTGAATCCGTCAGGGCAAAGACCCAGTACTTC
>TRBJ2-1|NA|NA|TRBV28
CASSPGSVYNEQFF
TGTGCCAGCAGCCCGGGGAGTGTCTACAATGAGCAGTTCTTC
>TRBJ2-2|NA|NA|TRBV30
CAGRLGARGTGELFF
TGTGCCGGACGGCTTGGGGCGCGAGGCACCGGGGAGCTGTTTTTT
>TRBJ2-2|TRBD1|few|TRBV5-1
CASSLSRQGANGELFF
TGCGCCAGCAGCTTGTCGCGACAGGGGGCGAACGGGGAGCTGTTTTTT
>TRBJ1-5|TRBD1|NA|TRBV6-1
CASNLDRADQPQHF
TGTGCCAGCAACCTAGACAGGGCGGATCAGCCCCAGCATTTT